There are many counts of the clone carrying this TCR beta chain. Antigen specificity is unknown. The sample comes from a study of regulatory T cells in long-lasting Graves disease. The study's findings and limits: TRBV28 was favored in persistent disease, as were TRBJ1-2 and TRBJ2-5. Persistent patients shared some 2,500 public clonotypes among themselves. Newly diagnosed patients shared fewer, at around 970.

Time point indicated: newly diagnosed GD, antithyroid drugs for less than 3 months. PBMCs were the source of the RNA used for TCR sequencing. CDR1 and CDR2 (germline): MNHEY, SMNVEV (reference sequence). There are 18 residues in the CDR3. The junction had 9 bases not matched to a gene; V was cut back by 2 bases and J by 0 bases. The TCR beta library used iRepertoire HTBI primers with Arm-PCR amplification of CDR3. TCRdb reprocessed the multiplex PCR reads via MiXCR and lists one record per CDR3 protein. The data hold a few hundred thousand distinct CDR3 sequences, with approximately 13% observed a single time. The same specimen was also included in a second study, on T cells in Graves' hyperthyroidism and ophthalmopathy. As that report states: In blood, most of the thyroid clonotypes expanded above 0.001 were also present. Ophthalmopathy was told apart from stable hyperthyroidism by a 13 V-J model.

The clonotype originates from a man aged 25-45 years with Graves disease. The chain joins TRBV27 to TRBJ1-4; TRBD1 agrees at 7 bases. The sequencing here drew on peripheral blood mononuclear cells (PBMCs), taken at new diagnosis, from a patient treated with antithyroid drugs. The chain's CDR3 is CASSLRPGTVATNEKLFF. The DNA for the CDR3 is TGTGCCAGCAGTTTACGTCCCGGGACAGTTGCAACTAATGAAAAACTGTTTTTT.